This TCR beta chain was captured in a study of blood T cell repertoires in COVID-19. Per the original data handling: Amplification of reference gene primers was used by the study to estimate nucleated cell counts. Sequenced by immunoSEQ multiplex PCR; TCRdb stores in-frame clones only, minus some. The V and J calls and clone size were taken over from that table, and D and trimming were inferred from the DNA. The sample contains 330,000 or so clones, about 88% of which appear only once. Per the germline V gene, CDR1 is SGHNT and CDR2 is YENEEA. CDR3 length equals 15 residues. The junction had 8 bases not matched to a gene; V was cut back by 5 bases and J by 6 bases.

This TCR derives from a woman younger than 45 who had recovered from COVID-19. The sample was PBMCs or T cells enriched from blood (not recorded which). This sequence joins TRBV11-3 and TRBJ2-2, with 8 bases identical to TRBD1. The CDR3 here is CASSPGQGRAGELFF. The CDR3 DNA reads as TGTGCCAGCAGCCCCGGACAGGGCCGGGCCGGGGAGCTGTTTTTT.